This T cell receptor (beta chain) was obtained from a study of OX40 agonist ivuxolimab in advanced cancers. This CDR3 has 14 amino acids. V was trimmed by 1 base and J by 1 base, leaving 6 bases between them. The germline V gene has CDR1 SGHDN and CDR2 FVKESK. Using immunoSEQ multiplex PCR, the repertoire was profiled, and TCRdb retains in-frame clones only, with some absent. The sample carries roughly 53,000 clones, about 90% recorded once. The rearrangement uses TRBV14 and TRBJ2-3, with D uncertain. The source is an adult with an advanced solid tumor such as melanoma, head and neck, liver or kidney cancer. The sequencing here drew on CD4+ or CD8+ T cells sorted from blood, taken in a trial of the OX40 agonist ivuxolimab. The CDR3 spells CASSQASRTDTQYF. In nucleotides, the CDR3 is TGTGCCAGCAGCCAAGCGTCCCGCACAGATACGCAGTATTTT.